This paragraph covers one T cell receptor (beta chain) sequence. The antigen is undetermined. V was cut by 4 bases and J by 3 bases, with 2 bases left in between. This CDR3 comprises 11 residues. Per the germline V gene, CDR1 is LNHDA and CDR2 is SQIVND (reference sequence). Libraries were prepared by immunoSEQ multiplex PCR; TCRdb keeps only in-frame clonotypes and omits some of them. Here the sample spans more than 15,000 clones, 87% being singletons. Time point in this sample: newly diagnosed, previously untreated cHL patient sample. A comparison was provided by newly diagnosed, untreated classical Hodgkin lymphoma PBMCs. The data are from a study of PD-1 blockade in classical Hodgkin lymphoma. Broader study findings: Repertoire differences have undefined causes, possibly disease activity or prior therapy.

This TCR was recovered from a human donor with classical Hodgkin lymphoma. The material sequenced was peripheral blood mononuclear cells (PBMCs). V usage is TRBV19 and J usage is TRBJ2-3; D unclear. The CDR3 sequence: CASSNTDTQYF. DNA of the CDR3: TGTGCCAGTAGTAATACAGATACGCAGTATTTT.